One and the same sample provided the 24 T cell receptor beta chains below, sequenced in a study of cytomegalovirus exposure and HLA in healthy donors. PCR primers comprised 60 Vbeta and 13 Jbeta primers. Libraries were prepared by immunoSEQ multiplex PCR; TCRdb keeps only in-frame clonotypes and omits some of them. The profile shows 180,000 or so clones, 70% to 90% of them singletons. Sequencing was carried out using PBMCs. The receptors here all came from a young man in good health and CMV-seropositive.

The genes are TRBV5-4 and TRBJ2-5, with TRBD1 identical over 9 bases. The CDR3 loop spans 13 amino acids. The trim removed 3 bases at V and 9 bases at J, leaving 6 bases unmatched. Germline V gene data show CDR1 as SGHNT and CDR2 as YYREEE (reference sequence). CDR3 sequence: CASSSTTGGAQYF. DNA of the CDR3: TGTGCCAGCAGCTCGACCACAGGGGGCGCCCAGTACTTC.

The J gene is TRBJ2-7, the V gene TRBV18; 9 bases match TRBD2. CDR1 is KGHSH, CDR2 LQKENI, per germline. The CDR3 runs 15 residues. Trimming took 0 bases from V and 5 from J; bases not matched to a gene: 5. The CDR3 DNA is TGTGCCAGCTCACCACCGTCTAGCGGGGCACACGAGCAGTACTTC. It yields the protein CASSPPSSGAHEQYF.

In nucleotides, the CDR3 is TGTGCCAGTAGTATCGCCGGGTCCCTTAGCTCTGGGGCCAACGTCCTGACTTTC. This translates into CASSIAGSLSSGANVLTF. The chain uses TRBV19 and TRBJ2-6, with D uncertain. CDR1 and CDR2 (germline): LNHDA, SQIVND (reference sequence). V lost 3 bases to trimming and J lost 0 bases, with 15 bases between them. This CDR3 contains 18 residues.

This sequence joins TRBV12-5 and TRBJ2-1; 11 bases are shared with TRBD1. CDR3 length: 20 amino acids. After removal of 4 bases from V and 5 bases from J, the junction contained 19 bases not matched to a gene. Germline loops: CDR1 LGHNT, CDR2 FRNRAP. CDR3 DNA sequence: TGTGCTAGTGGTTCACTCGTAAAGGCCGGGACAGGGGGGCGAGACAATGAGCAGTTCTTC. This translates into CASGSLVKAGTGGRDNEQFF.

V gene TRBV10-2 combines with J gene TRBJ1-1; TRBD1 matches 7 bases. CDR3 size: 15 residues. With V trimmed by 1 base and J by 6 bases, 8 bases remained unmatched. The germline V gene encodes CDR1 WSHSY and CDR2 SAAADI. CDR3 amino acids: CASSELTGRGAEAFF. For the CDR3, the DNA is TGCGCCAGCAGTGAGTTGACAGGGCGAGGGGCTGAAGCTTTCTTT.

The chain combines TRBV30 with TRBJ2-3, with D possibly matching TRBD1 (6 bases). The V end lost 4 bases, the J end lost 5 bases, and 19 bases lay between the germline ends. This CDR3 is 15 amino acids long. Germline V gene lookup returns CDR1 GTSNPN and CDR2 SVGIG (reference sequence). The CDR3 nucleotides are TGTGCCTGGAACTCCGGGCAGGGGAACTTAGATACGCAGTATTTT. It specifies CAWNSGQGNLDTQYF.

The V call is TRBV11-2, the J call TRBJ2-3, with a possible D match to TRBD1 (6 bases). Per the germline V gene, CDR1 is SGHAT and CDR2 is FQNNGV. The CDR3 contains 12 residues. The V end lost 5 bases, the J end lost 6 bases, and 9 bases lay between the germline ends. In nucleotides, the CDR3 is TGTGCCAGCAGCAGCAGGGGTGATACGCAGTATTTT. It is translated as CASSSRGDTQYF.

The chain uses TRBV7-9 and TRBJ1-1; D unresolved. The CDR3 extends over 12 amino acids. V was trimmed by 3 bases and J by 10 bases, leaving 12 bases between them. In germline, CDR1 is SEHNR, CDR2 FQNEAQ (reference sequence). Here the CDR3 reads CASSLEGLSAFF. CDR3 nucleotides: TGTGCCAGCAGCTTGGAGGGCCTCTCAGCTTTCTTT.

This chain joins TRBV5-4 and TRBJ2-7; 7 bases match TRBD2. The CDR3 length is 14 residues. V shed 3 bases and J 2 bases; nucleotides not matched to a gene: 5. In germline, CDR1 is SGHNT, CDR2 YYREEE (reference sequence). The CDR3 here is CASSWGGQTYEQYF. The CDR3 DNA is TGTGCCAGCAGCTGGGGAGGGCAGACCTACGAGCAGTACTTC. Together with reference TRBV5-4 and TRBJ2-7, the CDR3 gives the full variable domain: ETGVTQSPTHLIKTRGQQVTLRCSSQSGHNTVSWYQQALGQGPQFIFQYYREEENGRGNFPPRFSGLQFPNYSSELNVNALELDDSALYLCASSWGGQTYEQYFGPGTRLTVT.

This sequence joins TRBV9 and TRBJ1-5; D is possibly TRBD1 (5 bases). The CDR3 runs to 15 residues. In germline, CDR1 is SGDLS, CDR2 YYNGEE. Trimming left V 4 bases short and J 7 bases short, with 18 bases between. CDR3 nucleotides: TGTGCCAGCAGCCCGACCGGGACTACAGGACAGCCCCAGCATTTT. Translation gives CASSPTGTTGQPQHF.

The chain joins TRBV18 to TRBJ2-5; the D is unclear. Per germline, CDR1 KGHSH and CDR2 LQKENI. There are 14 residues in the CDR3. V lost 2 bases to trimming and J lost 2 bases, with 9 bases between them. The CDR3 sequence: CASSPVPQQETQYF. CDR3 coding DNA: TGTGCCAGCTCACCAGTCCCACAGCAAGAGACCCAGTACTTC. Supplemented by reference TRBV18 and TRBJ2-5, the full variable domain reads NAGVMQNPRHLVRRRGQEARLRCSPMKGHSHVYWYRQLPEEGLKFMVYLQKENIIDESGMPKERFSAEFPKEGPSILRIQQVVRGDSAAYFCASSPVPQQETQYFGPGTRLLVL.

The chain joins TRBV15 to TRBJ1-2; possible D gene TRBD1, 6 bases. V gave up 0 bases and J gave up 4 bases, with 21 bases separating them. Germline assignment: CDR1 LNHNV and CDR2 YYDKDF (reference sequence). The CDR3 has 18 residues. CDR3 nucleotides: TGTGCCACCAGCAGAGATCATGGTGGGACACCCTACTCCTATGGCTACACCTTC. Encoded protein: CATSRDHGGTPYSYGYTF.

The DNA of the CDR3 is TGTGCCAGCAGTGTGGTAGCGGGAGACACCGGGGAGCTGTTTTTT. This translates into CASSVVAGDTGELFF. This chain uses TRBV2 with TRBJ2-2, with 9 bases matching TRBD2. V was pared by 4 bases and J by 3 bases, with 3 bases of the junction left unmatched. The CDR3 is made up of 15 amino acids. Germline CDR1 and CDR2: SNHLY and FYNNEI. Drawing the rest from reference TRBV2 and TRBJ2-2, the complete variable domain is EPEVTQTPSHQVTQMGQEVILRCVPISNHLYFYWYRQILGQKVEFLVSFYNNEISEKSEIFDDQFSVERPDGSNFTLKIRSTKLEDSAMYFCASSVVAGDTGELFFGEGSRLTVL.

The chain uses TRBV5-1 and TRBJ2-7; D unresolved. The CDR3 has 15 residues. Germline V CDR1 and CDR2: SGHRS, YFSETQ. Trimming stripped 2 bases from V and 0 bases from J, with 12 bases between. The DNA for the CDR3 is TGCGCCAGCAGCTTTGCCCCGAGAAGCTCCTACGAGCAGTACTTC. Translation: CASSFAPRSSYEQYF. The variable domain in full, with the rest retrieved from reference TRBV5-1 and TRBJ2-7, is KAGVTQTPRYLIKTRGQQVTLSCSPISGHRSVSWYQQTPGQGLQFLFEYFSETQRNKGNFPGRFSGRQFSNSRSEMNVSTLELGDSALYLCASSFAPRSSYEQYFGPGTRLTVT.

The chain is built from TRBV19 and TRBJ1-1; TRBD1 agrees at 9 bases. This CDR3 has 15 residues. The ends lost 4 bases at V and 7 bases at J; junction bases unmatched: 10. Germline assignment: CDR1 LNHDA and CDR2 SQIVND (reference sequence). CDR3 amino acids: CASSTGQGIRVEAFF. DNA for the CDR3: TGTGCCAGTAGTACCGGACAGGGGATAAGGGTTGAAGCTTTCTTT.

The sample holds one count of this clone. The chain recombines TRBV9 with TRBJ2-7; 8 nucleotides align to TRBD2. The CDR3 runs to 16 residues. CDR1 and CDR2 (germline): SGDLS, YYNGEE. V lost 1 base and J lost 4; bases outside the gene matches: 10. DNA of the CDR3: TGTGCCAGCAGCGTATGGGCGGGGGGCCCTTTTTACGAGCAGTACTTC. Translation: CASSVWAGGPFYEQYF. Variable domain in full (rest from reference TRBV9 and TRBJ2-7): DSGVTQTPKHLITATGQRVTLRCSPRSGDLSVYWYQQSLDQGLQFLIQYYNGEERAKGNILERFSAQQFPDLHSELNLSSLELGDSALYFCASSVWAGGPFYEQYFGPGTRLTVT.

The CDR3 sequence is CASSPRTSYEQYF. The CDR3, as DNA: TGCGCCAGCAGCCCCCGCACTAGCTACGAGCAGTACTTC. The chain couples TRBV4-3 to TRBJ2-5; a possible D gene is TRBD2 (5 bases). Judging by the DNA end, TRBJ2-7 fits better; the J call may be wrong. CDR3 length equals 13 residues. Per the germline V gene, CDR1 is LGHNA and CDR2 is YSLEER.

CDR3 DNA sequence: TGTGCCAGCACTCCGGGAAAATCGAACGAGCAGTACTTC. It yields the protein CASTPGKSNEQYF. The V and J genes are TRBV19 and TRBJ2-7; maybe TRBD2 (5 bases). V was trimmed by 9 bases and J by 5 bases, leaving 17 bases between them. Germline assignment: CDR1 LNHDA and CDR2 SQIVND (reference sequence). There are 13 residues in the CDR3. The full variable domain, rest sourced from reference TRBV19 and TRBJ2-7, is DGGITQSPKYLFRKEGQNVTLSCEQNLNHDAMYWYRQDPGQGLRLIYYSQIVNDFQKGDIAEGYSVSREKKESFPLTVTSAQKNPTAFYLCASTPGKSNEQYFGPGTRLTVT.

The chain links TRBV7-6 to TRBJ2-7, with unresolved D. The germline CDR1 and CDR2 sequences are SGHVS and FNYEAQ. Trimming shortened V by 1 base and J by 3 bases, and 7 bases separated the two germline ends. This CDR3 has 13 amino acids. CDR3 nucleotide sequence: TGTGCCAGCAGCTTAGGGCAGGACTACGAGCAGTACTTC. Encoded protein: CASSLGQDYEQYF.

This clone has just one count. V gene TRBV11-2 combines with J gene TRBJ1-6, with 7 bases identical to TRBD1. Looked up from germline, CDR1 is SGHAT and CDR2 is FQNNGV. This CDR3 comprises 16 residues. With V trimmed by 7 bases and J by 7 bases, 13 bases remained unmatched. The CDR3 sequence: CASTPVRGPKNSPLHF. The CDR3 DNA reads as TGTGCCAGCACCCCTGTGAGGGGGCCAAAGAATTCACCCCTCCACTTT.

This chain uses TRBV5-7 with TRBJ1-6; no reliable D call. TRBV5-7 is labeled an ORF, and its function is uncertain. Trimming removed 3 bases at V and 0 bases at J, with 13 bases between. The CDR3 sequence is 17 residues long. This chain's CDR3 is CASSSRRRGSYNSPLHF. The CDR3 DNA follows: TGTGCCAGCAGCTCCCGTCGGCGCGGCTCCTATAATTCACCCCTCCACTTT.

The CDR3 region is CASSPDRFGNQPQHF. DNA of the CDR3: TGTGCCAGCAGCCCCGACAGATTCGGCAATCAGCCCCAGCATTTT. The chain combines TRBV6-6 with TRBJ1-5; D is possibly TRBD1 (5 bases). Deletions cut 6 bases from V and 2 bases from J, with 14 bases between. Germline V gene lookup returns CDR1 MNHNY and CDR2 SVGAGI (reference sequence). This CDR3 has 15 amino acids.

The chain joins TRBV5-1 to TRBJ2-2; D is perhaps TRBD1 (6 bases). Germline V gene data show CDR1 as SGHRS and CDR2 as YFSETQ. The CDR3 is made up of 16 amino acids. The V gene lost 4 bases and the J gene lost 2 bases, with 15 bases spanning the gap. The CDR3 DNA is TGCGCCAGCAGCCCCCGGGACACAAAAAACACCGGGGAGCTGTTTTTT. Its protein product is CASSPRDTKNTGELFF. Drawing the rest from reference TRBV5-1 and TRBJ2-2, the complete variable domain is KAGVTQTPRYLIKTRGQQVTLSCSPISGHRSVSWYQQTPGQGLQFLFEYFSETQRNKGNFPGRFSGRQFSNSRSEMNVSTLELGDSALYLCASSPRDTKNTGELFFGEGSRLTVL.

This chain connects TRBV5-5 to TRBJ2-5; 7 bases line up with TRBD1. The CDR3 runs 16 residues. CDR1 SGHKS and CDR2 YYEKEE come from the germline V gene (reference sequence). Trimming at V came to 4 bases and at J to 5 bases, leaving 14 bases not matched to a gene. CDR3 sequence: CASSRQGGLSSETQYF. Written as DNA, the CDR3 is TGTGCCAGCAGCCGCCAAGGGGGCCTCTCCAGTGAGACCCAGTACTTC.